This T cell receptor (beta chain) was profiled in a study of blood T cell repertoires in COVID-19. In the source study's methods: Reference gene primer amplification in the assay estimated nucleated cell counts. Generated by immunoSEQ multiplex PCR, the TCRdb table keeps only in-frame clones and is missing some. The V and J calls and the clone size are those of that table, but D and trimming were determined from the DNA. The table includes around 310,000 clones, 85% to 90% detected once. Before being deemed recovered, Cohort 3 donors had two negative PCRs, clearance, or symptom resolution. Germline CDR1 is MNHEY and CDR2 is SVGAGI. V gave up 5 bases and J gave up 4 bases, with 14 bases separating them. The CDR3 totals 14 residues.

This clonotype was sampled from a woman aged 25 to 39 who had recovered from COVID-19. This chain connects TRBV6-5 to TRBJ1-1, with D tentatively TRBD1 (6 bases). The specimen was PBMCs or T cells enriched from blood (not recorded which). In nucleotides, the CDR3 is TGTGCCAGCAGTCCTACCCCAGGGGCCACTGAAGCTTTCTTT. This encodes CASSPTPGATEAFF.